The following is a TCR beta chain sequence with its context. The antigen remains unidentified. The repertoire was sequenced with immunoSEQ multiplex PCR; TCRdb's copy has only in-frame clones and lacks some. The repertoire consists of approximately 34,000 clones, with roughly 87% occurring once and the leading ten covering approximately 6.8%. The data were taken from a study of T cells in localized non-small cell lung cancer. The study's findings and limits: Uninvolved neighboring lung showed the greatest T cell clonality, exceeding tumor.

The CDR3 contains 13 residues. The germline V and J ends were trimmed by 8 bases and 1 base, with 11 bases remaining between them. The germline gives CDR1 LNHDA, CDR2 SQIVND (reference sequence). This sequence was found in a woman aged 40-69 years with stage I lung adenocarcinoma. The source material was peripheral blood, sampled before any cancer treatment. The V call is TRBV19, the J call TRBJ1-1; possibly TRBD1 for D (5 bases). The CDR3 DNA follows: TGTGCCAGTGCCCCGGGACCGAACACTGAAGCTTTCTTT. Protein sequence: CASAPGPNTEAFF.